This TCR beta chain was documented in a study of regulatory T cells in long-lasting Graves disease. Study conclusions and caveats: Public clonotype sharing was higher in persistent than newly diagnosed patients.

Turning to this clonotype: Its antigen is not identified.

CDR3 length equals 13 residues. V gave up 7 bases and J gave up 4 bases; unmatched junction bases: 6. The germline CDR1 and CDR2 sequences are MDHEN and SYDVKM. As to time point: newly diagnosed GD, antithyroid drugs for less than 3 months. Researchers made the TCR library from RNA that was extracted from PBMCs. Sequencing libraries for TCR beta were prepared with iRepertoire HTBI primers and Arm-PCR of CDR3 regions. TCRdb used MiXCR to reprocess the multiplex PCR reads, holding one entry per CDR3 protein. This table holds about 620,000 distinct CDR3 sequences, around 15% found once. This sample also appeared in a second study, on T cells in Graves' hyperthyroidism and ophthalmopathy. That work states: Initially, a first-round RT-PCR of the TCR CDR3 employed the HTBI primer set.

This clonotype originated in a woman aged 25 to 45 with Graves disease. The sequencing here drew on peripheral blood mononuclear cells (PBMCs), taken at new diagnosis, from a patient treated with antithyroid drugs. The chain combines TRBV28 with TRBJ1-2, with 7 bases that match TRBD1. CDR3 in amino acids: CASTGGGRYGYTF. CDR3 bases: TGTGCCAGCACAGGGGGGGGACGCTATGGCTACACCTTC.